This TCR beta chain was recorded in a study of cytomegalovirus exposure and HLA in healthy donors. Clones were read by immunoSEQ multiplex PCR, and TCRdb kept only the in-frame ones, dropping some. The table has 150,000 to 200,000 clones, 85% to 90% seen once; the top ten hold just under 3%. Per the germline V gene, CDR1 is MGHRA and CDR2 is YSYEKL. The CDR3 covers 16 residues. J was trimmed by 4 bases and V by 3 bases; bases with no gene match: 8. The chain has TRBV4-1 and TRBJ2-3, with TRBD2 matching over 9 bases. Source material: PBMCs. This TCR came from a man aged 18-30 years in good health and CMV-seronegative. The CDR3 sequence: CASSHYIAGAPDTQYF. The CDR3 DNA is TGCGCCAGCAGCCATTACATAGCGGGAGCACCAGATACGCAGTATTTT.